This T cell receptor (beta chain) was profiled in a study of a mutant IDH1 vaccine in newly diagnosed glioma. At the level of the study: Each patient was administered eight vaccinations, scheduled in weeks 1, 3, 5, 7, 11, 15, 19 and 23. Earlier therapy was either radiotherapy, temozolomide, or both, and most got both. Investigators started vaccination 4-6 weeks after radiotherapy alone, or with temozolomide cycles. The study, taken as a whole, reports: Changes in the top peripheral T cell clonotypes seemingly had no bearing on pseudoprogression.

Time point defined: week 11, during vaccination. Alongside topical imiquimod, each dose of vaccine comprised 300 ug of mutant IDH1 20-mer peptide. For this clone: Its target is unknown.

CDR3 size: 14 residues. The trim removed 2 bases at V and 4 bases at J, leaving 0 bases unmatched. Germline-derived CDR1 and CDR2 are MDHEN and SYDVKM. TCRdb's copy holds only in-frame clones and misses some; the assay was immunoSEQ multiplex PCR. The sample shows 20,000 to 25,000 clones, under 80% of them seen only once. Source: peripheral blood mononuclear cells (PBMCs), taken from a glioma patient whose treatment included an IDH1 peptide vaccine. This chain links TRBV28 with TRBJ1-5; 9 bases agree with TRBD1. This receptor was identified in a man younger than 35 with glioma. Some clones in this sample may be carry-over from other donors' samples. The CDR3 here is CASSLGTGNQPQHF. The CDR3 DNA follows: TGTGCCAGCAGTTTAGGGACAGGGAATCAGCCCCAGCATTTT.